This section outlines one T cell receptor beta chain sequence together with its context. Its target is not known. This CDR3 spans 12 amino acids. Germline V gene sequence: CDR1 LNHDA, CDR2 SQIVND (reference sequence). V lost 9 bases and J 15 bases, leaving 21 bases between the germline ends. The entry originates in a study of shared clonotypes between healthy human individuals. Study-level background: The cohort had a couple of women and a few men, ages 18 to 49. Study results and caveats: Sharing of clonotypes among donors was expected to vary with sequencing depth.

In the authors' workflow: Without quality scores, immunoSEQ junctional reads could not be filtered like full-length reads. Clones were read by immunoSEQ multiplex PCR, and TCRdb kept only the in-frame ones, dropping some. The V and J calls and clone size were taken over from that table, and D and trimming were inferred from the DNA. The sample yields about 330,000 clones, around two thirds seen once. This chain uses TRBV19 with TRBJ2-1, with D perhaps given as TRBD1 or TRBD2 (5 bases each). The sample was memory CD4+ T cells sorted from blood. Specified subset: CD45RA-negative fraction. The sequence was obtained from a man aged 25 to 45 in good health. In DNA, the CDR3 is TGTGCCAGGACACCTAGGTGGGGGTTAAGGTTCTTC. Translating it yields CARTPRWGLRFF.